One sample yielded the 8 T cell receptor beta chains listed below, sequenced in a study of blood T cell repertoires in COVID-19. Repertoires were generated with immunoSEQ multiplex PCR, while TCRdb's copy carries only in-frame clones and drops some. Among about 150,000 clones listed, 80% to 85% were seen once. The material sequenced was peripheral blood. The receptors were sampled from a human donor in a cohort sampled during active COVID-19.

CDR3 in amino acids: CASSQSGYEQYF. CDR3 DNA: TGTGCCAGCAGCCAATCCGGTTACGAGCAGTACTTC. V is TRBV3-1 (or the pseudogene TRBV3-2) and J is TRBJ2-7; no reliable D call. CDR1 and CDR2 (germline): LGHDT, YNNKEL (reference sequence). CDR3 length: 12 residues. Trimming took off 2 bases at V and 4 bases at J, with 6 bases between the two ends.

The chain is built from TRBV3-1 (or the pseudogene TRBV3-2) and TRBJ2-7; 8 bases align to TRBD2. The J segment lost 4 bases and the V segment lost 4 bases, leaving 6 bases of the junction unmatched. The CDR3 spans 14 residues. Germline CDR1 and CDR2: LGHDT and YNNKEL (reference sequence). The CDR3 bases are TGTGCCAGCAGCCCCCGGGGGGGGGTTTACGAGCAGTACTTC. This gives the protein CASSPRGGVYEQYF.

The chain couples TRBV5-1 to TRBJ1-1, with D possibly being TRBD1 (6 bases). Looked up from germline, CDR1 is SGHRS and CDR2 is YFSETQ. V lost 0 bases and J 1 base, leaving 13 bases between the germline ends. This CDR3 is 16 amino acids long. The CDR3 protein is CASSLAYRVKNTEAFF. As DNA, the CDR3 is TGCGCCAGCAGCTTGGCTTACAGGGTAAAGAACACTGAAGCTTTCTTT.

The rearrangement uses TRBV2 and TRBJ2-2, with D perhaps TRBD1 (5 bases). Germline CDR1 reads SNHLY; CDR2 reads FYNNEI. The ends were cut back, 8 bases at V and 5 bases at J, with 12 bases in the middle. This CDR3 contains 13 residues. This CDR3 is CASAKGETGELFF. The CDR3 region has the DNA TGTGCCAGCGCGAAAGGGGAAACCGGGGAGCTGTTTTTT.

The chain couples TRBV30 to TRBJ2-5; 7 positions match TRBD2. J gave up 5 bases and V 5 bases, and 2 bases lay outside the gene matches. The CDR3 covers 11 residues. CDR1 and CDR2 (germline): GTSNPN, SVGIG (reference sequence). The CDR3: CAWGAGETQYF. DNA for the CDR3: TGTGCCTGGGGAGCGGGGGAGACCCAGTACTTC.

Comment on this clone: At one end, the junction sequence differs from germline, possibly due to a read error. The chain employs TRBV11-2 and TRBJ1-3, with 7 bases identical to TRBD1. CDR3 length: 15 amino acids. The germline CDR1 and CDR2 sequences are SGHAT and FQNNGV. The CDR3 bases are TGTGCCAGCAGCGTAGACAGGGTTTCGGGAAACACCATATATTTT. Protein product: CASSVDRVSGNTIYF.

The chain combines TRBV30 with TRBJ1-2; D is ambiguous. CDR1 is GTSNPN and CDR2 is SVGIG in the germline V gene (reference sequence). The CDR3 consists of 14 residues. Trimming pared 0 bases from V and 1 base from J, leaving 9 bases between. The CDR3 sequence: CAWSVQAHNYGYTF. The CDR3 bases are TGTGCCTGGAGTGTCCAGGCTCATAACTATGGCTACACCTTC.

In DNA, the CDR3 is TGTGCCAGTAGTATAGATGGCAGACTCTGGTCCTATAATTCACCCCTCCACTTT. Translation: CASSIDGRLWSYNSPLHF. This chain connects TRBV19 to TRBJ1-6; no clear D. V was clipped by 0 bases and J by 1 base, with 13 bases between them. The CDR3 is made up of 18 amino acids. Germline values: CDR1 LNHDA, CDR2 SQIVND (reference sequence). The variable domain in full, with the rest retrieved from reference TRBV19 and TRBJ1-6, is DGGITQSPKYLFRKEGQNVTLSCEQNLNHDAMYWYRQDPGQGLRLIYYSQIVNDFQKGDIAEGYSVSREKKESFPLTVTSAQKNPTAFYLCASSIDGRLWSYNSPLHFGNGTRLTVT.